The 30 T cell receptor beta chains given below trace back to one sample, sequenced in a study of a mutant IDH1 vaccine in newly diagnosed glioma. Time point in this sample: baseline, week 1 (first vaccination visit). The treatment: pre-vaccination baseline after standard-of-care therapy. Sequencing used immunoSEQ multiplex PCR; TCRdb keeps in-frame clones, though not all of them. The table has fewer than 65,000 clones, about three quarters seen once; the top ten hold 1.5% to 2%. The sequences come from PBMCs, collected from a glioma patient treated with radiotherapy, temozolomide or both. All receptors come from a middle-aged woman with glioma.

As to this clone: The germline gene is not matched at one end of the junction; a read error may be the cause. The chain couples TRBV6-1 to TRBJ2-1, with 9 positions matching TRBD1. Germline lookup yields CDR1 MNHNS and CDR2 SASEGT. CDR3 length equals 11 residues. The chain's CDR3 is CRDRDHNEQFF. The CDR3 DNA follows: TGCCGGGACAGGGACCACAATGAGCAGTTCTTC.

The V call is TRBV27, the J call TRBJ1-1, with D maybe TRBD1 (6 bases). CDR1 MNHEY and CDR2 SMNVEV come from the germline V gene (reference sequence). With 6 bases removed from V and 2 bases from J, the gap between germline ends came to 10 bases. This CDR3 has 13 amino acids. In DNA, the CDR3 is TGTGCCAGCAGAGGACAGCCTAACACTGAAGCTTTCTTT. This gives the protein CASRGQPNTEAFF.

The J gene is TRBJ1-1, the V gene TRBV10-1; 7 bases line up with TRBD1. The J segment lost 4 bases and the V segment lost 6 bases, leaving 5 bases of the junction unmatched. Germline-derived CDR1 and CDR2 are WNHNN and SYGVQD (reference sequence). The CDR3 spans 13 residues. CDR3 sequence (DNA): TGCGCCAGCAGCGCCAGGGGGAGCACTGAAGCTTTCTTT. Translated, it gives CASSARGSTEAFF.

The rearrangement uses TRBV29-1 and TRBJ1-1; D remains ambiguous. The ends were cut back, 2 bases at V and 1 base at J, with 8 bases in the middle. The germline CDR1 and CDR2 sequences are SQVTM and ANQGSEA. The CDR3 length is 13 residues. The CDR3 DNA follows: TGCAGCGTTGAACTCCGGGAGAACACTGAAGCTTTCTTT. This sequence encodes CSVELRENTEAFF.

The V gene is TRBV10-3, the J gene TRBJ2-3, with 10 bases that match TRBD1. Per the germline V gene, CDR1 is ENHRY and CDR2 is SYGVKD. The junction had 2 bases not matched to a gene; V was cut back by 6 bases and J by 2 bases. CDR3 size: 14 residues. The DNA for the CDR3 is TGTGCCATCAGGGGACAGGGGTCCACAGATACGCAGTATTTT. Amino acid sequence: CAIRGQGSTDTQYF.

This clone was recorded a few times. The chain couples TRBV15 to TRBJ2-5, with no clear D. Germline V gives CDR1 LNHNV, CDR2 YYDKDF (reference sequence). The CDR3 has 15 amino acids. V lost 5 bases, J lost 4 bases, and 17 bases lay in between. CDR3 DNA sequence: TGTGCCACCAGCCCTAGGCGAAGGTTGGGAGAGACCCAGTACTTC. Its translation is CATSPRRRLGETQYF.

This chain connects TRBV30 to TRBJ1-1, with D perhaps TRBD1 (6 bases). The CDR3 sequence is 13 residues long. Trimming cost V 4 bases and J 2 bases, with 11 bases left between them. Germline assignment: CDR1 GTSNPN and CDR2 SVGIG (reference sequence). The CDR3 spells CAWKWTDNTEAFF. In DNA form, the CDR3 reads TGTGCCTGGAAATGGACAGACAACACTGAAGCTTTCTTT.

This clone was seen a single time. This sequence joins TRBV7-9 and TRBJ2-7, with 7 bases identical to TRBD1. The J segment lost 1 base and the V segment lost 3 bases, leaving 9 bases of the junction unmatched. In germline, CDR1 is SEHNR, CDR2 FQNEAQ (reference sequence). The CDR3 runs to 16 residues. As DNA, the CDR3 is TGTGCCAGCAGCTTTTCGGGACAGACTCTTTCCTACGAGCAGTACTTC. This gives the protein CASSFSGQTLSYEQYF.

This chain joins TRBV5-6 and TRBJ2-7; D not resolved. Germline CDR1 reads SGHDT; CDR2 reads YYEEEE. Trimming stripped 3 bases from V and 4 bases from J, with 17 bases between. The CDR3 spans 15 residues. CDR3 bases: TGTGCCAGCAGCTCCCAGGCCCCCTACCCTTACGAGCAGTACTTC. Protein product: CASSSQAPYPYEQYF.

The rearrangement uses TRBV10-3 and TRBJ1-4; tentative D call: TRBD1 (5 bases). Per the germline V gene, CDR1 is ENHRY and CDR2 is SYGVKD. CDR3 length equals 15 residues. V was trimmed by 5 bases and J by 0 bases, leaving 10 bases between them. Here the CDR3 reads CAISQQVATNEKLFF. The CDR3 coding sequence is TGTGCCATCAGTCAACAGGTTGCAACTAATGAAAAACTGTTTTTT.

The V gene is TRBV5-4, the J gene TRBJ1-6; 9 bases map to TRBD1. J gave up 8 bases and V 3 bases, and 6 bases lay outside the gene matches. Germline V gene sequence: CDR1 SGHNT, CDR2 YYREEE (reference sequence). CDR3 size: 15 residues. The CDR3 loop reads CASSSGTGIHSPLHF. Here the CDR3 DNA reads TGTGCCAGCAGCTCCGGGACAGGGATACATTCACCCCTCCACTTT.

The chain uses TRBV30 and TRBJ1-5; D is undetermined. V lost 0 bases and J 4 bases, leaving 4 bases between the germline ends. This CDR3 spans 12 amino acids. Germline CDR1 GTSNPN, CDR2 SVGIG (reference sequence). CDR3 sequence reads: CAWSVLNQPQHF. The CDR3, as DNA: TGTGCCTGGAGTGTACTAAATCAGCCCCAGCATTTT.

The CDR3 loop is CASSRARDRYEQYF. CDR3 nucleotides: TGTGCCAGCAGTAGAGCCCGGGACCGCTACGAGCAGTACTTC. J is TRBJ2-7 and V is TRBV7-9; perhaps D is TRBD1 or TRBD2 (5 bases each). CDR1 SEHNR and CDR2 FQNEAQ come from the germline V gene (reference sequence). V was trimmed by 6 bases and J by 3 bases, leaving 15 bases between them. The CDR3 loop spans 14 amino acids.

The gene calls are TRBV9 and TRBJ2-7; D might be TRBD2 (6 bases). This CDR3 is 13 amino acids long. Germline CDR1 reads SGDLS; CDR2 reads YYNGEE. Trimming stripped 4 bases from V and 0 bases from J, with 8 bases between. The CDR3 is CASSSGVSYEQYF. The CDR3 DNA reads TGTGCCAGCAGCTCGGGGGTCTCCTACGAGCAGTACTTC. Full variable domain (outside the CDR3, taken from reference TRBV9 and TRBJ2-7): DSGVTQTPKHLITATGQRVTLRCSPRSGDLSVYWYQQSLDQGLQFLIQYYNGEERAKGNILERFSAQQFPDLHSELNLSSLELGDSALYFCASSSGVSYEQYFGPGTRLTVT.

The V and J genes are TRBV27 and TRBJ1-1, with D possibly being TRBD1 (5 bases). Germline CDR1 reads MNHEY; CDR2 reads SMNVEV (reference sequence). The CDR3 covers 14 residues. Trimming removed 0 bases at V and 2 bases at J, with 7 bases between. The CDR3 here is CASSLSGANTEAFF. CDR3 nucleotide sequence: TGTGCCAGCAGTTTATCAGGGGCCAACACTGAAGCTTTCTTT.

V and J are TRBV6-1 and TRBJ2-1; TRBD2 matches at 8 bases. The germline V gene has CDR1 MNHNS and CDR2 SASEGT. The V gene end was trimmed by 7 bases and the J gene end by 0 bases; junction bases not matched to a gene: 5. CDR3 length: 15 residues. DNA of the CDR3: TGTGCCAGCAATCCTAGCGGGCCCTCCTACAATGAGCAGTTCTTC. Encoded protein: CASNPSGPSYNEQFF.

The chain couples TRBV19 to TRBJ1-5; 10 bases are a match to TRBD1. V was pared by 5 bases and J by 0 bases, with 7 bases of the junction left unmatched. The CDR3 has 17 residues. Germline assignment: CDR1 LNHDA and CDR2 SQIVND (reference sequence). CDR3 sequence: CASSATGTGVSNQPQHF. The CDR3 DNA sequence: TGTGCCAGTAGTGCCACCGGGACAGGGGTTAGCAATCAGCCCCAGCATTTT.

The J gene is TRBJ2-7, the V gene TRBV29-1; 9 bases agree with TRBD1. Germline assignment: CDR1 SQVTM and CDR2 ANQGSEA. This CDR3 has 12 amino acids. With 8 bases clipped from V and 5 bases from J, the junction kept 7 bases outside the gene matches. CDR3 nucleotide sequence: TGCAGCACCACGACAGGGGGGGACGAGCAGTACTTC. As protein: CSTTTGGDEQYF.

A single count supports this clone. This sample includes further DNA sequences coding for the same CDR3. This chain connects TRBV4-1 to TRBJ1-2, with unresolved D. This CDR3 contains 12 residues. V shed 2 bases and J shed 5 bases, with 6 bases lying between them. The germline gives CDR1 MGHRA, CDR2 YSYEKL. CDR3 amino acids: CASSQPDYGYTF. Here the CDR3 DNA reads TGCGCCAGCAGCCAACCCGATTATGGCTACACCTTC.

The rearrangement links TRBV30 to TRBJ1-2; weak D call: TRBD1 (5 bases). The CDR3 loop spans 11 amino acids. The V gene's germline CDR1 is GTSNPN and CDR2 SVGIG (reference sequence). Trimming left V 5 bases short and J 4 bases short, with 8 bases between. The chain's CDR3 is CAWSGIYGYTF. CDR3 coding DNA: TGTGCCTGGTCAGGGATCTATGGCTACACCTTC.

The J gene is TRBJ1-3, the V gene TRBV10-2; no definite D call. The germline gives CDR1 WSHSY, CDR2 SAAADI. This CDR3 spans 12 amino acids. Trimming pared 6 bases from V and 1 base from J, leaving 4 bases between. The CDR3 DNA reads TGCGCCAGCAGCTATTCTGGAAACACCATATATTTT. It encodes CASSYSGNTIYF.

This clone was observed once. Other DNA variants within this sample encode the same CDR3. V gene TRBV20-1 combines with J gene TRBJ2-5; D is uncertain. This CDR3 spans 11 amino acids. V lost 5 bases to trimming and J lost 4 bases, with 8 bases between them. The V gene's germline CDR1 is DFQATT and CDR2 SNEGSKA (reference sequence). DNA of the CDR3: TGCAGTGCTTCCCTGTCAGAGACCCAGTACTTC. Protein sequence: CSASLSETQYF.

This chain links TRBV2 with TRBJ1-2; perhaps TRBD1 as D (5 bases). This CDR3 has 14 residues. From germline, CDR1 is SNHLY and CDR2 FYNNEI. V gave up 5 bases and J gave up 2 bases, with 12 bases separating them. The CDR3 is CASSPRASNYGYTF. CDR3 nucleotides: TGTGCCAGCAGTCCCAGGGCTTCGAACTATGGCTACACCTTC. The complete variable domain, with remaining parts taken from reference TRBV2 and TRBJ1-2, reads EPEVTQTPSHQVTQMGQEVILRCVPISNHLYFYWYRQILGQKVEFLVSFYNNEISEKSEIFDDQFSVERPDGSNFTLKIRSTKLEDSAMYFCASSPRASNYGYTFGSGTRLTVV.

The CDR3 here is CAWSVSGGKAFF. The CDR3 DNA is TGTGCCTGGAGTGTATCAGGGGGAAAAGCTTTCTTT. This chain joins TRBV30 and TRBJ1-1, with 7 bases aligning to TRBD1. CDR1 is GTSNPN and CDR2 is SVGIG in the germline V gene (reference sequence). The V and J ends lost 0 bases and 9 bases, in that order; junction bases with no gene match: 4. The CDR3 covers 12 residues.

This clone showed up just a few times. In DNA, the CDR3 is TGTGCCAGCACCTGGGACAGCCTCAATCAGCCCCAGCATTTT. It yields the protein CASTWDSLNQPQHF. The chain uses TRBV2 and TRBJ1-5; 7 positions agree with TRBD1. The J segment lost 3 bases and the V segment lost 7 bases, leaving 6 bases of the junction unmatched. Germline V gives CDR1 SNHLY, CDR2 FYNNEI. The CDR3 loop spans 14 amino acids.

The chain links TRBV21-1 to TRBJ1-2; the table's D call of TRBD1 was not tested on the DNA. TRBV21-1 is labeled a pseudogene. CDR3 length: 19 residues. This CDR3 is CASSKEEKAGGLPNYGYTF. The CDR3, as DNA: TGTGCCAGCAGCAAAGAGGAGAAGGCAGGGGGCCTTCCTAACTATGGCTACACCTTC.

The chain has TRBV29-1 and TRBJ2-6, with TRBD1 as a possible D gene (5 bases). The germline gives CDR1 SQVTM, CDR2 ANQGSEA. V lost 0 bases and J lost 0, with 15 bases in between. The CDR3 is 18 amino acids. The CDR3 nucleotides are TGCAGCGTTGAAGATAGAAAGGGGCCGGACTCTGGGGCCAACGTCCTGACTTTC. This sequence encodes CSVEDRKGPDSGANVLTF.

V is TRBV15 and J is TRBJ1-2, with a tentative D call TRBD1 (5 bases). Germline V gene lookup returns CDR1 LNHNV and CDR2 YYDKDF (reference sequence). The V and J ends lost 0 bases and 6 bases respectively, with 17 bases between them. The CDR3 loop spans 16 amino acids. For the CDR3, the DNA is TGTGCCACCAGCAGAGACGGGGAATGGGCAGGGCATGGCTACACCTTC. This encodes CATSRDGEWAGHGYTF.

The gene calls are TRBV21-1 and TRBJ2-2; the listed D gene, TRBD2, was not tested against the DNA. TRBV21-1 is a pseudogene segment. The CDR3 totals 14 residues. The CDR3 region is CASSKGSDTGELFF. CDR3 in DNA: TGTGCCAGCAGCAAGGGGAGCGACACCGGGGAGCTGTTTTTT.

This chain joins TRBV2 and TRBJ1-2; TRBD1 matches 10 bases. CDR1 SNHLY and CDR2 FYNNEI come from the germline V gene. V was pared by 4 bases and J by 5 bases, with 10 bases of the junction left unmatched. CDR3 length: 16 residues. DNA of the CDR3: TGTGCCAGCAGTGGGATCGACAGGGGGCAGGTATATGGCTACACCTTC. This gives the protein CASSGIDRGQVYGYTF.